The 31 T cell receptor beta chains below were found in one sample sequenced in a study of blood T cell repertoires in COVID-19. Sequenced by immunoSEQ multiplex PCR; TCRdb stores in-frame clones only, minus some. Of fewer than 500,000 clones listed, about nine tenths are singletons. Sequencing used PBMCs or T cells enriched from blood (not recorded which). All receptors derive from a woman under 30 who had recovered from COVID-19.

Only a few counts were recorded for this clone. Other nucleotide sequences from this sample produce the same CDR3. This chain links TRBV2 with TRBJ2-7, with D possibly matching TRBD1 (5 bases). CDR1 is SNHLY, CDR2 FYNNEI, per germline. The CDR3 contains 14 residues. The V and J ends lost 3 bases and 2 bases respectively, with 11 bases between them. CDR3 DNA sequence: TGTGCCAGCAGTGACTTAGGGGCTACCTACGAGCAGTACTTC. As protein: CASSDLGATYEQYF.

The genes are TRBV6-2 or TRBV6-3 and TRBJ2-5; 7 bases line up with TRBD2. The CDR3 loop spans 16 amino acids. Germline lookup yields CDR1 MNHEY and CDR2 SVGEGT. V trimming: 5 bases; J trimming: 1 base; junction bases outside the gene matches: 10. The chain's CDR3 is CASSTRNGGSQETQYF. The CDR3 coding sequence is TGTGCCAGCAGTACAAGAAACGGGGGGTCCCAAGAGACCCAGTACTTC.

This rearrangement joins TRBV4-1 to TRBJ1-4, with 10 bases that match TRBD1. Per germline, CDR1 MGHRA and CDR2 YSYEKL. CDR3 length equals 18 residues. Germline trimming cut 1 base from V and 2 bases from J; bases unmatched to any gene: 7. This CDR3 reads CASSQGTGGQITNEKLFF. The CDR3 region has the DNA TGCGCCAGCAGCCAAGGGACAGGGGGACAAATCACTAATGAAAAACTGTTTTTT.

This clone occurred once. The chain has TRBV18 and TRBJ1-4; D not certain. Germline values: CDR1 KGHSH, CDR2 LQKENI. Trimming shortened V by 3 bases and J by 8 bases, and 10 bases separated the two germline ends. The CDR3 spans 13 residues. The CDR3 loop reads CASSPEVREKLFF. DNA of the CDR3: TGTGCCAGCTCACCGGAAGTCAGGGAAAAACTGTTTTTT.

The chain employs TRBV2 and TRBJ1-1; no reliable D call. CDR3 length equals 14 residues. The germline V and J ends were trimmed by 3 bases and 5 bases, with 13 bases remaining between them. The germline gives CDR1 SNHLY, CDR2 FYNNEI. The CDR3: CASSEIGSYTEAFF. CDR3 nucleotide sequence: TGTGCCAGCAGTGAGATCGGGAGTTATACTGAAGCTTTCTTT.

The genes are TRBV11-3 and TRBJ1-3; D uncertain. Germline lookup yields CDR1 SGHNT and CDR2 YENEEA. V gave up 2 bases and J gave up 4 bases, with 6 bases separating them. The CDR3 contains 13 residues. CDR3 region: CASSLSRGNTIYF. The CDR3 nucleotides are TGTGCCAGCAGCTTATCCCGGGGAAACACCATATATTTT.

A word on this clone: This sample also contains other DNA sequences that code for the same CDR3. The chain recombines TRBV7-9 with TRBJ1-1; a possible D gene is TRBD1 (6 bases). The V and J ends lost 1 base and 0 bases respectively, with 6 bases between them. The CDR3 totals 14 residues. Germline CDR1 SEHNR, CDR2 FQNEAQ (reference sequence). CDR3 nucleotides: TGTGCCAGCAGCTTAGGGGGGCTGAACACTGAAGCTTTCTTT. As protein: CASSLGGLNTEAFF.

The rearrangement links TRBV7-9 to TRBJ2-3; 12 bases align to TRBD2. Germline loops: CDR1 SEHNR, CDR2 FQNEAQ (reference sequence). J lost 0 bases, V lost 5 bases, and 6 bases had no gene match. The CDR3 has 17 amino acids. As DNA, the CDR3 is TGTGCCAGCAGCGGGGCTAGCGGGGGGGCTAGCACAGATACGCAGTATTTT. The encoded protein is CASSGASGGASTDTQYF.

CDR3 protein: CASSRTGVVNQPQHF. The DNA for the CDR3 is TGTGCCAGCAGTAGAACAGGGGTGGTTAATCAGCCCCAGCATTTT. The chain carries TRBV2 and TRBJ1-5; TRBD1 matches 7 bases. From germline, CDR1 is SNHLY and CDR2 FYNNEI. The CDR3 sequence is 15 residues long. With 5 bases clipped from V and 4 bases from J, the junction kept 8 bases outside the gene matches.

CDR3 amino acids: CASSSQTGNEQFF. CDR3 bases: TGTGCCAGCAGCTCGCAAACAGGGAATGAGCAGTTCTTC. This sequence joins TRBV7-2 and TRBJ2-1, with D perhaps TRBD1 (6 bases). V lost 4 bases and J lost 7, with 11 bases in between. The CDR3 consists of 13 residues. Looked up from germline, CDR1 is SGHTA and CDR2 is FQGNSA.

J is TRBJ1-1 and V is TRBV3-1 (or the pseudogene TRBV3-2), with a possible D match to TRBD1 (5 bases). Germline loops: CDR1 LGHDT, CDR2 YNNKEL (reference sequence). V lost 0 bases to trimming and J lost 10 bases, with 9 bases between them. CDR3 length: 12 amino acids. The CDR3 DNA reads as TGTGCCAGCAGCCAAGAATCGGGGGGAGCTTTCTTT. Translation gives CASSQESGGAFF.

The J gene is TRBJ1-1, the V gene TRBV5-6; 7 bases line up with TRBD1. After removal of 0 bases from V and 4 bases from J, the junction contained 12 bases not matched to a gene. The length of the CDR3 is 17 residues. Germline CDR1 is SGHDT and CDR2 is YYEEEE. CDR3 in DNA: TGTGCCAGCAGCTTGGAAGCAGGGACAGAGTATTTCACTGAAGCTTTCTTT. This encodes CASSLEAGTEYFTEAFF.

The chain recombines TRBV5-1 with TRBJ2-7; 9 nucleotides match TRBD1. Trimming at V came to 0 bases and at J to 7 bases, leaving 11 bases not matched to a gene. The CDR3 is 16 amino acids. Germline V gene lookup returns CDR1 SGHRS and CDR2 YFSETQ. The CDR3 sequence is CASSLASDRGWGEQYF. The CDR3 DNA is TGCGCCAGCAGCTTGGCCTCTGACAGGGGGTGGGGTGAGCAGTACTTC.

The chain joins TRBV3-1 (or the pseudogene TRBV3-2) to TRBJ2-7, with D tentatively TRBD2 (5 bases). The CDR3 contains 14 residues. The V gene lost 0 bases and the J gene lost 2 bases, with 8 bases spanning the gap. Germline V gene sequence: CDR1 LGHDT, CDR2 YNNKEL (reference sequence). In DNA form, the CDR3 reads TGTGCCAGCAGCCAAGATCGGCGGGCCTACGAGCAGTACTTC. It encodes CASSQDRRAYEQYF.

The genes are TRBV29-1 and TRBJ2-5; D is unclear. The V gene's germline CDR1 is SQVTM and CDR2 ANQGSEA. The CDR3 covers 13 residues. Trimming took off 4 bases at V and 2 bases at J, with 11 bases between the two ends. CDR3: CSVGGPGQETQYF. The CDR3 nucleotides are TGCAGCGTTGGAGGTCCCGGGCAAGAGACCCAGTACTTC.

The CDR3: CASRYERGTPEGDEQFF. As DNA, the CDR3 is TGTGCCAGCAGGTACGAGCGGGGGACCCCCGAGGGGGATGAGCAGTTCTTC. V and J are TRBV2 and TRBJ2-1; TRBD2 matches 8 bases. The junction had 18 bases not matched to a gene; V was cut back by 6 bases and J by 8 bases. The germline V gene encodes CDR1 SNHLY and CDR2 FYNNEI. CDR3 size: 17 residues.

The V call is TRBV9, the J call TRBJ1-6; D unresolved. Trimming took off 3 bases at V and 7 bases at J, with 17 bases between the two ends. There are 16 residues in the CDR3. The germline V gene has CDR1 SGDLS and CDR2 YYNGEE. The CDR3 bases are TGTGCCAGCAGCGCCCCGCCGGAGGGAAGCAATTCACCCCTCCACTTT. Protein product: CASSAPPEGSNSPLHF.

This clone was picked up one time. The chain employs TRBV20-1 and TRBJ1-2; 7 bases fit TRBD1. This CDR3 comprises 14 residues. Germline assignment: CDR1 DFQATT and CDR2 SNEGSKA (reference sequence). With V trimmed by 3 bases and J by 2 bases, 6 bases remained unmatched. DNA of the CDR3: TGCAGTGCTAGTACGGGACAGCAAAACTATGGCTACACCTTC. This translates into CSASTGQQNYGYTF.

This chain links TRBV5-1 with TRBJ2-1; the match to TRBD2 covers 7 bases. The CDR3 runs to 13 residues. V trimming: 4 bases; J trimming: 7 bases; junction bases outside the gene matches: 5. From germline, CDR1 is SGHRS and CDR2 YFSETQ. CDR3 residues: CASSQLAGNEQFF. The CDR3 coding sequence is TGCGCCAGCAGCCAATTAGCGGGTAATGAGCAGTTCTTC.

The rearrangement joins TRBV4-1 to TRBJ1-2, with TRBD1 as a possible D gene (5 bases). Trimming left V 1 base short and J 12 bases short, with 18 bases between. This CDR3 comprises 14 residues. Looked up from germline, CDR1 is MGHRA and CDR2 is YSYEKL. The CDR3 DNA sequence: TGCGCCAGCAGCCAAGGCAGGGATCAAGTTGGTAACACCTTC. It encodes CASSQGRDQVGNTF.

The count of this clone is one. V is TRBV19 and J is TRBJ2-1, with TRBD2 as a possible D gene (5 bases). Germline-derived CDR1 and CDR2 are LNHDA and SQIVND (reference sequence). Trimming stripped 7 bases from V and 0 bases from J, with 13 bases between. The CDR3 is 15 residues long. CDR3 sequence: CASTPGWGSYNEQFF. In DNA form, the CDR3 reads TGTGCCAGTACCCCGGGGTGGGGCTCCTACAATGAGCAGTTCTTC. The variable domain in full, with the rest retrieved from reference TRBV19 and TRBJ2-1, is DGGITQSPKYLFRKEGQNVTLSCEQNLNHDAMYWYRQDPGQGLRLIYYSQIVNDFQKGDIAEGYSVSREKKESFPLTVTSAQKNPTAFYLCASTPGWGSYNEQFFGPGTRLTVL.

The CDR3 nucleotides read TGTGCCAGCAGCCGGGAGTCACTGAGGGACAGGGGGCTGGGTTTGGACACTGAAGCTTTCTTT. Protein sequence: CASSRESLRDRGLGLDTEAFF. The rearrangement links TRBV7-9 to TRBJ1-1, with 12 positions matching TRBD1. Per the germline V gene, CDR1 is SEHNR and CDR2 is FQNEAQ (reference sequence). This CDR3 region has 21 residues. The trim removed 5 bases at V and 3 bases at J, leaving 22 bases unmatched.

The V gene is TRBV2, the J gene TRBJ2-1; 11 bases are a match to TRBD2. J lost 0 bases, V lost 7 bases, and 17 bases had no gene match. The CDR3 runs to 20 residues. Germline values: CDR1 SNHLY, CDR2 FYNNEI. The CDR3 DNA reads TGTGCCAGCACCGAAACCGCCCCCTCTAGCGGGGGGCCCTCCTACAATGAGCAGTTCTTC. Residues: CASTETAPSSGGPSYNEQFF.

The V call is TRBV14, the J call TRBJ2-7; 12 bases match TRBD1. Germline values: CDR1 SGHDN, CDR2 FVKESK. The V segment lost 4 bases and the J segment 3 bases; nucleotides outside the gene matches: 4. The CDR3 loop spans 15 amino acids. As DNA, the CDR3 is TGTGCCAGCAGCCGAGGGACAGGGGGCTTCTACGAGCAGTACTTC. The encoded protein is CASSRGTGGFYEQYF.

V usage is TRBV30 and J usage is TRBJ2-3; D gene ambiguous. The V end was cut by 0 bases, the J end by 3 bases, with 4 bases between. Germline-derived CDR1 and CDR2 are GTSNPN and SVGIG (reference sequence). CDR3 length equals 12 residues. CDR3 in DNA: TGTGCCTGGAGTGTCGGGACAGATACGCAGTATTTT. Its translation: CAWSVGTDTQYF.

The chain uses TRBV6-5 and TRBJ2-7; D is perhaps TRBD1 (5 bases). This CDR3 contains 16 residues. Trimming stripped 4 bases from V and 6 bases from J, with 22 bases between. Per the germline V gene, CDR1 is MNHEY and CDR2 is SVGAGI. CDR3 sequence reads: CASSWDGAGRKGEQYF. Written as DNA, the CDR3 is TGTGCCAGCAGTTGGGATGGGGCCGGAAGAAAAGGCGAGCAGTACTTC.

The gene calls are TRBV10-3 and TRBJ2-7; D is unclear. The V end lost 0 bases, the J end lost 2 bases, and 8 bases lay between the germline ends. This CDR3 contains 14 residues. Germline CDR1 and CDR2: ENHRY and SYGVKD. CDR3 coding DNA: TGTGCCATCAGTGAGTCGGCACCTGCCTACGAGCAGTACTTC. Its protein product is CAISESAPAYEQYF.

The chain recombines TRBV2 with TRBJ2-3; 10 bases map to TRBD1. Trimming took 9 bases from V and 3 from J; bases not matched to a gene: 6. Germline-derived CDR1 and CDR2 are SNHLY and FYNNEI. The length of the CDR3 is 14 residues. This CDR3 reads CASGTGVLTDTQYF. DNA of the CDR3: TGTGCCAGTGGGACAGGGGTTTTAACAGATACGCAGTATTTT.

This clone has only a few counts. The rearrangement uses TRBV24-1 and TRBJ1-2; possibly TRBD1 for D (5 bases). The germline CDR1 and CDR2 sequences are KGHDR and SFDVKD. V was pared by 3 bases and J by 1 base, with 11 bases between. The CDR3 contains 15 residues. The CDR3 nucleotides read TGTGCCACCAGTGATCTCCCGACAGATAACTATGGCTACACCTTC. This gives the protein CATSDLPTDNYGYTF.

The CDR3 sequence: CASSLNREIGYTF. DNA of the CDR3: TGTGCCAGCAGTTTGAACAGGGAAATCGGCTACACCTTC. The V and J genes are TRBV12-3 or TRBV12-4 and TRBJ1-2; D possibly corresponds to TRBD1 (6 bases). The CDR3 extends over 13 amino acids. V was cut by 3 bases and J by 8 bases, with 13 bases left in between.

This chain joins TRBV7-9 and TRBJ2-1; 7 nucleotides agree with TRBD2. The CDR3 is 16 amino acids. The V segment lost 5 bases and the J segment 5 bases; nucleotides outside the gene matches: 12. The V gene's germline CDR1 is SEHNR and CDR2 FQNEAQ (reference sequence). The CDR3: CASSRRGGGTNNEQFF. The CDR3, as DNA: TGTGCCAGCAGCCGCCGCGGCGGGGGTACGAACAATGAGCAGTTCTTC.